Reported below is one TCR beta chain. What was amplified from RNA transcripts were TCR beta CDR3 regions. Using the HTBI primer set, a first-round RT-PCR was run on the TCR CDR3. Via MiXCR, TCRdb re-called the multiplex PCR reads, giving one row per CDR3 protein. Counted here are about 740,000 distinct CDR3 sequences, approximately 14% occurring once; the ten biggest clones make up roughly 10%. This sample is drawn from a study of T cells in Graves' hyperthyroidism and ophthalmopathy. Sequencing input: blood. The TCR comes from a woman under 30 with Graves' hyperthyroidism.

The CDR3 DNA is TGTGCCAGCTCACCCCAAACTGGCCTGGAAGAGCAGTTCTTC. Translation: CASSPQTGLEEQFF. V gene TRBV18 combines with J gene TRBJ2-1, with D uncertain. V shed 3 bases and J shed 10 bases, with 16 bases lying between them. The CDR3 covers 14 residues. In germline, CDR1 is KGHSH, CDR2 LQKENI. Based on the CDR3 plus reference TRBV18 and TRBJ2-1, the full variable domain is NAGVMQNPRHLVRRRGQEARLRCSPMKGHSHVYWYRQLPEEGLKFMVYLQKENIIDESGMPKERFSAEFPKEGPSILRIQQVVRGDSAAYFCASSPQTGLEEQFFGPGTRLTVL.